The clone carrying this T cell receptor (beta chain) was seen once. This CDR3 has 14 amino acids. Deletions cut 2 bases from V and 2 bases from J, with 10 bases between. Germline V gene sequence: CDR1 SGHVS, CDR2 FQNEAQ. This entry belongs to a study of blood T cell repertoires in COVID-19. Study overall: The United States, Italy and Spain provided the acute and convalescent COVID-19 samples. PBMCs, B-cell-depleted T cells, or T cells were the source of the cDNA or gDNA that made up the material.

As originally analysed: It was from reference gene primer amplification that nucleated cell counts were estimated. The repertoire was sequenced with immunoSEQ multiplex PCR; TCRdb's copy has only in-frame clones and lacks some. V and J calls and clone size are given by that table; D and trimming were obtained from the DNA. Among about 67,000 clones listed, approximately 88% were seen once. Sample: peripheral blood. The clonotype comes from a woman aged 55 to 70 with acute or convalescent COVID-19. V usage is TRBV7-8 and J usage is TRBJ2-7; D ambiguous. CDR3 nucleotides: TGTGCCAGCAGCTTATCGCACTCCCCCTACGAGCAGTACGTC. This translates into CASSLSHSPYEQYV.